Listed here are 2 T cell receptor beta chains from one sample, sequenced in a study of blood T cell repertoires in COVID-19. Assay: immunoSEQ multiplex PCR; the TCRdb copy retains only in-frame clones and omits some. Counted here are about 220,000 clones, 90% occurring once; the ten biggest clones make up over 12%. Source material: PBMCs or T cells enriched from blood (not recorded which). These receptors were taken from a man aged 30 to 39 who had been exposed to COVID-19.

The CDR3 loop is CASSRTDYGYTF. Written as DNA, the CDR3 is TGTGCCAGCAGTCGGACAGACTATGGCTACACCTTC. The chain recombines TRBV6-2 or TRBV6-3 with TRBJ1-2, with D perhaps matching TRBD1 (6 bases). CDR3 length equals 12 residues. The V gene lost 5 bases and the J gene lost 3 bases, with 7 bases spanning the gap. Germline lookup yields CDR1 MNHEY and CDR2 SVGEGT.

The gene calls are TRBV3-1 (or the pseudogene TRBV3-2) and TRBJ1-2; D possibly corresponds to TRBD1 (5 bases). The CDR3 totals 14 residues. Between the trimmed V and J ends, which lost 1 base and 7 bases, there was a span of 13 bases. Germline assignment: CDR1 LGHDT and CDR2 YNNKEL (reference sequence). The CDR3: CASSQVSGLGGYTF. The CDR3, as DNA: TGTGCCAGCAGCCAAGTTTCAGGGTTGGGTGGCTACACCTTC.